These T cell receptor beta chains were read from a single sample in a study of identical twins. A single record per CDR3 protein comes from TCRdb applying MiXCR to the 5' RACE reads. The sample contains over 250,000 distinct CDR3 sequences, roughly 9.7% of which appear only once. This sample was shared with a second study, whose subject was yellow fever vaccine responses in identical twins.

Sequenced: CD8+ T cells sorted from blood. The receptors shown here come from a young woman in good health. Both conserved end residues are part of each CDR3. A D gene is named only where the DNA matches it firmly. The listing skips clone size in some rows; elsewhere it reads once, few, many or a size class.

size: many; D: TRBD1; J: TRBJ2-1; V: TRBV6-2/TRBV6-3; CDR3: CASSPLDREDNEQFF; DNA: TGTGCCAGCAGTCCACTGGACAGGGAGGACAATGAGCAGTTCTTC
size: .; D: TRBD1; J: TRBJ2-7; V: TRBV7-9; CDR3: CASRGQGIPYEQYF; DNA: TGTGCCAGCAGGGGACAGGGAATACCCTACGAGCAGTACTTC
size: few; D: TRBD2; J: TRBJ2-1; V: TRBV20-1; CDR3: CSATSGSYNEQFF; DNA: TGCAGTGCGACTAGCGGGAGTTACAATGAGCAGTTCTTC
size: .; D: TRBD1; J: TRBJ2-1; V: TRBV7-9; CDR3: CASSWERTGMSEQFF; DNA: TGTGCCAGCAGCTGGGAACGGACAGGGATGAGTGAGCAGTTCTTC
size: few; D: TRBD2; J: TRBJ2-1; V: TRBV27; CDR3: CASSLGSGGYNEQFF; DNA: TGTGCCAGCAGTTTAGGTAGCGGGGGTTACAATGAGCAGTTCTTC
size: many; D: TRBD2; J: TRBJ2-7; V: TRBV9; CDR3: CASSRGGSSYEQYF; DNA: TGTGCCAGCAGCCGGGGGGGGAGCTCCTACGAGCAGTACTTC
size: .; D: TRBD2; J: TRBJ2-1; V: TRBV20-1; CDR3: CCARGRLAGGLHEQFF; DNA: TGCTGTGCTAGAGGGAGACTAGCGGGGGGGCTGCATGAGCAGTTCTTC
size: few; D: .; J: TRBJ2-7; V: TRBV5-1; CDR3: CASSFSDGGGYEQYF; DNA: TGCGCCAGCAGCTTTTCCGACGGGGGAGGCTACGAGCAGTACTTC
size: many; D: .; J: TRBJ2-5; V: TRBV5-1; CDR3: CASSSLATELETQYF; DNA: TGCGCCAGCAGCTCTCTCGCGACCGAATTAGAGACCCAGTACTTC
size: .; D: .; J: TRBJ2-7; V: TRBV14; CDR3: CASSQVGHKFYEQYF; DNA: TGTGCCAGCAGCCAAGTGGGCCACAAATTCTACGAGCAGTACTTC
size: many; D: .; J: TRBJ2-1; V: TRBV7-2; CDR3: CASSLTSTVGTYNEQFF; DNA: TGTGCCAGCAGTCTTACTTCAACGGTGGGGACTTACAATGAGCAGTTCTTC
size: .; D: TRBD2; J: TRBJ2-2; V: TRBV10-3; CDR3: CAISEQAGDTGELFF; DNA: TGTGCCATCAGTGAGCAGGCGGGGGACACCGGGGAGCTGTTTTTT
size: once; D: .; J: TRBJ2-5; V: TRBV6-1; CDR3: CASRGVAEVTQYF; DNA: TGTGCCAGCAGGGGGGTAGCCGAAGTGACCCAGTACTTC
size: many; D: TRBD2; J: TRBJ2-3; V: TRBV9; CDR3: CASSVFSGAPATDTQYF; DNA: TGTGCCAGCAGCGTATTTAGCGGGGCCCCGGCCACAGATACGCAGTATTTT
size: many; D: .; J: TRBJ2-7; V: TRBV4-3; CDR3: CASSQDREVYEQYF; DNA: TGCGCCAGCAGCCAAGACAGGGAGGTCTACGAGCAGTACTTC
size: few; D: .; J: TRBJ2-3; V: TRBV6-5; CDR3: CASSYVASRDTQYF; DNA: TGTGCCAGCAGTTATGTTGCTAGTAGAGATACGCAGTATTTT
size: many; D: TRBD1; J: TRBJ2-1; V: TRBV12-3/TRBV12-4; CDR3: CASSPGQNPRPDEQFF; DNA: TGTGCCAGCAGTCCGGGACAGAACCCTAGGCCCGATGAGCAGTTCTTC
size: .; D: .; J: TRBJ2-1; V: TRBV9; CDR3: CASSAGGGGGSYNEQFF; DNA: TGTGCCAGCAGCGCCGGGGGCGGTGGAGGATCCTACAATGAGCAGTTCTTC
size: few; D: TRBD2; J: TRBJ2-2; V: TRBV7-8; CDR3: CASSSPTSGTYTGELFF; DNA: TGTGCCAGCAGCTCCCCTACTAGCGGGACGTACACCGGGGAGCTGTTTTTT
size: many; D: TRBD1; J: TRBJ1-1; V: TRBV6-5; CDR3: CASSYGTGETEAFF; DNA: TGTGCCAGCAGCTACGGGACAGGGGAGACTGAAGCTTTCTTT